Listed below are T cell receptor beta chains from one sample, sequenced in a study of shared clonotypes between healthy human individuals. This table comes from immunoSEQ multiplex PCR, and its TCRdb copy is limited to in-frame clones, with some not included. The top ten clones hold 1.2% of a sample with about 2 million clones, approximately 94% of them seen once. The sequencing sample was made of naive CD8+ T cells sorted from blood. Source of these receptors: a man younger than 30 in good health. CDR3s leave out the opening cysteine and the closing phenylalanine or tryptophan. Fields, in order: V gene, clone size, J gene, CDR3 protein. The size of a clone is reported for some rows only, either as once, few or many, or as a class for expanded clones.

v_gene: TRBV13
abundance: NA
j_gene: TRBJ2-7
CDR3aa: ASSSRLAAWTPRAYEQY

v_gene: TRBV27
abundance: once
j_gene: TRBJ2-2
CDR3aa: ASSPQGMGNPGELF

v_gene: TRBV7-2
abundance: NA
j_gene: TRBJ2-1
CDR3aa: ASSYPLGTDSYNEQF

v_gene: TRBV5-6
abundance: NA
j_gene: TRBJ2-7
CDR3aa: ASSLVLTYEQY

v_gene: TRBV11-2
abundance: NA
j_gene: TRBJ2-7
CDR3aa: ASTPLAGAVEQY

v_gene: TRBV7-8
abundance: once
j_gene: TRBJ2-5
CDR3aa: ASSLPTGNQETQY

v_gene: TRBV5-1
abundance: NA
j_gene: TRBJ1-1
CDR3aa: ASSLGRNTEAF

v_gene: TRBV5-4
abundance: NA
j_gene: TRBJ2-2
CDR3aa: ASSSGYTGELF

v_gene: TRBV9
abundance: NA
j_gene: TRBJ1-1
CDR3aa: ASSLNSGTANTEAF

v_gene: TRBV7-2
abundance: NA
j_gene: TRBJ1-5
CDR3aa: ASSSIQGQPQH

v_gene: TRBV14
abundance: NA
j_gene: TRBJ1-2
CDR3aa: ASSFSNSNYGYT

v_gene: TRBV27
abundance: NA
j_gene: TRBJ2-3
CDR3aa: ASGWTGNPDTQY

v_gene: TRBV6-1
abundance: NA
j_gene: TRBJ1-4
CDR3aa: ASTPREGADEKLF

v_gene: TRBV28
abundance: NA
j_gene: TRBJ1-6
CDR3aa: ASSTPSGGSYNSPLH

v_gene: TRBV28
abundance: NA
j_gene: TRBJ2-2
CDR3aa: ASSFRLAGGTGELF

v_gene: TRBV4-2
abundance: NA
j_gene: TRBJ2-5
CDR3aa: ASSQDGVPETQY

v_gene: TRBV7-8
abundance: NA
j_gene: TRBJ1-2
CDR3aa: ASSPEGVNYGYT

v_gene: TRBV29-1
abundance: NA
j_gene: TRBJ1-1
CDR3aa: SVRPPGGAF

v_gene: TRBV7-9
abundance: NA
j_gene: TRBJ2-7
CDR3aa: ASSSSGGRQYEQY

v_gene: TRBV21-1
abundance: NA
j_gene: TRBJ2-6
CDR3aa: ASSKKDGFSGANVLT

v_gene: TRBV6-5
abundance: NA
j_gene: TRBJ2-7
CDR3aa: ASSYSKGHQGFEQY

v_gene: TRBV27
abundance: NA
j_gene: TRBJ1-4
CDR3aa: AGRGQEGTNEKLF

v_gene: TRBV9
abundance: NA
j_gene: TRBJ1-2
CDR3aa: ASSRWGQGADGYT

v_gene: TRBV10-3
abundance: NA
j_gene: TRBJ2-5
CDR3aa: AIREEGVQETQY

v_gene: TRBV6-6
abundance: NA
j_gene: TRBJ2-7
CDR3aa: ASSYSPYEQY

v_gene: TRBV19
abundance: NA
j_gene: TRBJ2-2
CDR3aa: ASSIVGGTGELF

v_gene: TRBV6-1
abundance: NA
j_gene: TRBJ1-1
CDR3aa: ASSERPGQRMNTEAF

v_gene: TRBV2
abundance: NA
j_gene: TRBJ2-7
CDR3aa: ASRQGADEQY

v_gene: TRBV11-2
abundance: NA
j_gene: TRBJ1-1
CDR3aa: ASSFSGRGTTEAF

v_gene: TRBV7-9
abundance: NA
j_gene: TRBJ2-1
CDR3aa: ASSLQTGGDEQF

v_gene: TRBV6-1
abundance: NA
j_gene: TRBJ2-3
CDR3aa: ASSERYQGRSLRTDTQY

v_gene: TRBV4-3
abundance: NA
j_gene: TRBJ2-7
CDR3aa: ASSPGLATSYEQY

v_gene: TRBV28
abundance: once
j_gene: TRBJ2-7
CDR3aa: AIEGASGEEQY

v_gene: TRBV6-4
abundance: NA
j_gene: TRBJ2-2
CDR3aa: ASSDPNTGELF

v_gene: TRBV11-2
abundance: NA
j_gene: TRBJ1-2
CDR3aa: ASSLEVSSYGYT

v_gene: TRBV4-1
abundance: NA
j_gene: TRBJ2-7
CDR3aa: ASSQTGLVPEQY

v_gene: TRBV5-4
abundance: NA
j_gene: TRBJ2-7
CDR3aa: ASRGPGQGGYEQY

v_gene: TRBV4-1
abundance: NA
j_gene: TRBJ2-3
CDR3aa: ASSQGTSDPTDTQY

v_gene: TRBV25-1
abundance: once
j_gene: TRBJ1-4
CDR3aa: ASSESGALF

v_gene: TRBV19
abundance: NA
j_gene: TRBJ2-1
CDR3aa: ASSRQVIDEQF

v_gene: TRBV28
abundance: NA
j_gene: TRBJ2-7
CDR3aa: ASSPSREQY

v_gene: TRBV7-9
abundance: once
j_gene: TRBJ2-1
CDR3aa: ASSSYFDYRTVDEQF

v_gene: TRBV6-6
abundance: NA
j_gene: TRBJ2-5
CDR3aa: ASSYSEAQETQY

v_gene: TRBV27
abundance: NA
j_gene: TRBJ2-7
CDR3aa: ASSLAPGTGFKEQY

v_gene: TRBV6-5
abundance: NA
j_gene: TRBJ1-1
CDR3aa: ASSPTLNTEAF

v_gene: TRBV7-9
abundance: NA
j_gene: TRBJ2-7
CDR3aa: ASSSGLTYEQY

v_gene: TRBV5-4
abundance: NA
j_gene: TRBJ2-7
CDR3aa: ASSPGLAEPYEQY

v_gene: TRBV9
abundance: NA
j_gene: TRBJ2-7
CDR3aa: ASSVGLTYEQY

v_gene: TRBV4-3
abundance: NA
j_gene: TRBJ2-2
CDR3aa: ASSQAEVSGELF

v_gene: TRBV2
abundance: NA
j_gene: TRBJ2-1
CDR3aa: ASSGGESYEQF

v_gene: TRBV27
abundance: NA
j_gene: TRBJ2-7
CDR3aa: ATRRVERGQY

v_gene: TRBV28
abundance: NA
j_gene: TRBJ2-7
CDR3aa: ASTSDRGLDEQY

v_gene: TRBV9
abundance: NA
j_gene: TRBJ2-3
CDR3aa: ASSVGGSLWDTQY

v_gene: TRBV6-5
abundance: NA
j_gene: TRBJ2-5
CDR3aa: ASSYQETQY

v_gene: TRBV5-4
abundance: NA
j_gene: TRBJ2-1
CDR3aa: ASILLGTGVNEQF

v_gene: TRBV6-6
abundance: NA
j_gene: TRBJ2-2
CDR3aa: ASLPTNTGELF

v_gene: TRBV25-1
abundance: NA
j_gene: TRBJ2-7
CDR3aa: ASSSADRFHEQY

v_gene: TRBV7-9
abundance: NA
j_gene: TRBJ1-2
CDR3aa: ASSLGQGKLVYGYT

v_gene: TRBV6-1
abundance: NA
j_gene: TRBJ2-7
CDR3aa: ASSATNYEQY